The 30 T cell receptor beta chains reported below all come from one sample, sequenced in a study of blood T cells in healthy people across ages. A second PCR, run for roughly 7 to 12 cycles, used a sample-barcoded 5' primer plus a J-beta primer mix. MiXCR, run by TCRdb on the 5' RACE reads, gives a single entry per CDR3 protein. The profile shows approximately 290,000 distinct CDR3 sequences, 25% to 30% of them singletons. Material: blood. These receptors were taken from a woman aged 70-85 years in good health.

In DNA, the CDR3 is TGTGCCAGCAGCTTGACTAGCGCGTACTCTGGGGCCAACGTCCTGACTTTC. It encodes CASSLTSAYSGANVLTF. The chain is built from TRBV7-3 and TRBJ2-6, with 8 bases identical to TRBD2. The ends lost 3 bases at V and 0 bases at J; junction bases unmatched: 4. The CDR3 runs 17 residues. Germline V gene lookup returns CDR1 SGHTA and CDR2 FQGTGA.

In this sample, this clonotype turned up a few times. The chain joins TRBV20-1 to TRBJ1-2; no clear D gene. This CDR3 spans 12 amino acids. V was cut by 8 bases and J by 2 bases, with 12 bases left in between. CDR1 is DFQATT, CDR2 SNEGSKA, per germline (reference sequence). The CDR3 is CSTLGRNYGYTF. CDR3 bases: TGCAGTACCTTGGGCCGCAACTATGGCTACACCTTC.

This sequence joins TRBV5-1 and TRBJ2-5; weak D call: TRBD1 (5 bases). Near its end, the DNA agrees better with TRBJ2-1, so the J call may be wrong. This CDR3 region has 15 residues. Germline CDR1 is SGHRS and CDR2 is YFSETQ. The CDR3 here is CASSLPLGVYNEQFF. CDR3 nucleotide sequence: TGCGCCAGCAGCTTGCCTTTAGGGGTTTACAATGAGCAGTTCTTC.

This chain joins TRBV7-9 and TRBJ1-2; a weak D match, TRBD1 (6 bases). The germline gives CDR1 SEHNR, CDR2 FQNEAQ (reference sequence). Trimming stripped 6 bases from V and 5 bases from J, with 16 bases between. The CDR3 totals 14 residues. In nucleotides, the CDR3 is TGTGCCAGCAGAGACTCCGGGACAAAGTATGGCTACACCTTC. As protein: CASRDSGTKYGYTF.

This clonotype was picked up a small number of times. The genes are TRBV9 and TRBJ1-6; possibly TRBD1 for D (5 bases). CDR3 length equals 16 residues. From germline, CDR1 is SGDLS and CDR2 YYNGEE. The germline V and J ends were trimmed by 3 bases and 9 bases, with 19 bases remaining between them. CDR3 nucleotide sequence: TGTGCCAGCAGCGGGGCCGGGACCGTCCCGGGTTCACCCCTCCACTTT. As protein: CASSGAGTVPGSPLHF. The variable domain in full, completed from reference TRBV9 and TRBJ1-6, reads DSGVTQTPKHLITATGQRVTLRCSPRSGDLSVYWYQQSLDQGLQFLIQYYNGEERAKGNILERFSAQQFPDLHSELNLSSLELGDSALYFCASSGAGTVPGSPLHFGNGTRLTVT.

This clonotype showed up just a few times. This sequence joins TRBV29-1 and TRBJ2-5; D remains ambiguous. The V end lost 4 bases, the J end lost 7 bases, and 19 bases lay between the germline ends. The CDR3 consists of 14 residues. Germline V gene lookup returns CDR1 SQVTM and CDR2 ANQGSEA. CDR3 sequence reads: CSVVIAATVGTQYF. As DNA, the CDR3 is TGCAGCGTTGTTATAGCCGCTACAGTGGGGACCCAGTACTTC.

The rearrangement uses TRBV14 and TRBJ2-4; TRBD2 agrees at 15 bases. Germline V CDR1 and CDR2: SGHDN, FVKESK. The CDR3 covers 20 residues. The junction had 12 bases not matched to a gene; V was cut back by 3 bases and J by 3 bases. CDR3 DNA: TGTGCCAGCAGCCACCGAGGACTAGCGGGAGGGCCTGTTGACAAAAACATTCAGTACTTC. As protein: CASSHRGLAGGPVDKNIQYF.

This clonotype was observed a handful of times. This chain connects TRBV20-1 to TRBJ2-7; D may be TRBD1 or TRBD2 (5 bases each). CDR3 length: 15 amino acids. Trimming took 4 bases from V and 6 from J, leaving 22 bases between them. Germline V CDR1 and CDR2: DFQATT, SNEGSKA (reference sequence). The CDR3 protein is CSAMLLGRAGSEQYF. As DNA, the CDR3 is TGCAGTGCTATGCTTTTAGGGCGGGCAGGGAGCGAGCAGTACTTC.

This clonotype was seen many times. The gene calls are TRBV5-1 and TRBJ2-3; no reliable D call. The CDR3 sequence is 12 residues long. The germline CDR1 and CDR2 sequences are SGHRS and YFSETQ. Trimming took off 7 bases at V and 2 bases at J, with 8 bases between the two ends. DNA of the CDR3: TGCGCCAGCGCCAGACTCACAGATACGCAGTATTTT. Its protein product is CASARLTDTQYF.

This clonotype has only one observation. For the CDR3, the DNA is TGCGCCAGCAGCCAAGAGGTTACAGGGGGGACAGATACGCAGTATTTT. Protein: CASSQEVTGGTDTQYF. V usage is TRBV4-1 and J usage is TRBJ2-3, with TRBD1 matching 8 bases. The germline CDR1 and CDR2 sequences are MGHRA and YSYEKL. CDR3 size: 16 residues. J lost 3 bases, V lost 0 bases, and 5 bases had no gene match.

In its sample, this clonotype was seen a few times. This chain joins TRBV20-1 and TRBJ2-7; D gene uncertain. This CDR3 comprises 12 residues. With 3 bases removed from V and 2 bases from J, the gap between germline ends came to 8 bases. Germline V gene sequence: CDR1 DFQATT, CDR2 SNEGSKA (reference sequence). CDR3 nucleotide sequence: TGCAGTGCTAGTAATCAGGCCTACGAGCAGTACTTC. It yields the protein CSASNQAYEQYF.

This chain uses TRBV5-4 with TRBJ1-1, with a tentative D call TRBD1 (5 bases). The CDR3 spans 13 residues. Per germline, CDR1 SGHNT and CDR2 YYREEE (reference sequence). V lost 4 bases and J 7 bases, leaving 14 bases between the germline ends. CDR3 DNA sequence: TGTGCCAGCAGCCCTGGGGGGGAGCTTGAAGCTTTCTTT. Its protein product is CASSPGGELEAFF.

The CDR3, as DNA: TGTGCCAGCAGCTCCGGGACTAGCGGGACCAATGAGCAGTTCTTC. This gives the protein CASSSGTSGTNEQFF. The chain uses TRBV7-9 and TRBJ2-1, with 13 bases matching TRBD2. J was trimmed by 6 bases and V by 4 bases; bases with no gene match: 3. This CDR3 region has 15 residues. CDR1 is SEHNR and CDR2 is FQNEAQ in the germline V gene (reference sequence).

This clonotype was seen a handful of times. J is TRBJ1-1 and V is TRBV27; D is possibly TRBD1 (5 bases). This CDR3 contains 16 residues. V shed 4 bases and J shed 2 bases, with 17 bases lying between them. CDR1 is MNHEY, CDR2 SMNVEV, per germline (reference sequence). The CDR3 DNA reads TGTGCCAGCAGTTCCGCCCCCGGGAGGGGAAACACTGAAGCTTTCTTT. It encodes CASSSAPGRGNTEAFF.

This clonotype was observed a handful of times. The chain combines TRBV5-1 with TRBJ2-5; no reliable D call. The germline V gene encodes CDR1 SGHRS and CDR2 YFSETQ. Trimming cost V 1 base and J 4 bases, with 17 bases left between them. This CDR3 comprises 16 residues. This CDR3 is CASSLLSDPKGETQYF. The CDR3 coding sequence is TGCGCCAGCAGCTTGCTATCAGACCCCAAGGGAGAGACCCAGTACTTC. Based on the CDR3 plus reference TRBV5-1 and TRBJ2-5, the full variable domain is KAGVTQTPRYLIKTRGQQVTLSCSPISGHRSVSWYQQTPGQGLQFLFEYFSETQRNKGNFPGRFSGRQFSNSRSEMNVSTLELGDSALYLCASSLLSDPKGETQYFGPGTRLLVL.

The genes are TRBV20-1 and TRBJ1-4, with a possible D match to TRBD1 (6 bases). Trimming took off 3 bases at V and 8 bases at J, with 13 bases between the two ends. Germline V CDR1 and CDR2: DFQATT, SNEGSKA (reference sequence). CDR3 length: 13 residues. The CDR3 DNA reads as TGCAGTGCTAGTACAGGGAGAGAAGAAAAACTGTTTTTT. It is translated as CSASTGREEKLFF.

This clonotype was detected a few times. This CDR3 is CASSLTEELFF. In DNA, the CDR3 is TGTGCCAGCAGTCTCACCGAAGAGCTGTTTTTT. The chain joins TRBV28 to TRBJ2-2; D is undetermined. The V end was cut by 5 bases, the J end by 11 bases, with 9 bases between. Looked up from germline, CDR1 is MDHEN and CDR2 is SYDVKM. The CDR3 has 11 amino acids.

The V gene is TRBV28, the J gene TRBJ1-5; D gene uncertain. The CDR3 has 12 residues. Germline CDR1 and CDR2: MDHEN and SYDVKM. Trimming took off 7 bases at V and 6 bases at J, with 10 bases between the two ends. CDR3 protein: CASIGGGQPQHF. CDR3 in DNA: TGTGCCAGCATAGGCGGAGGTCAGCCCCAGCATTTT.

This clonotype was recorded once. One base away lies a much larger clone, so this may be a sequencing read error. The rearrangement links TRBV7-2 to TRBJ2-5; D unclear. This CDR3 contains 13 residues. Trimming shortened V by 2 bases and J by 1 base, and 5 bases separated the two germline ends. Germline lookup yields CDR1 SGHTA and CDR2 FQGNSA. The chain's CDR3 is CASSLMSQETQYF. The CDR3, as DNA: TGTGCCAGCAGCTTAATGAGCCAAGAGACCCAGTACTTC.

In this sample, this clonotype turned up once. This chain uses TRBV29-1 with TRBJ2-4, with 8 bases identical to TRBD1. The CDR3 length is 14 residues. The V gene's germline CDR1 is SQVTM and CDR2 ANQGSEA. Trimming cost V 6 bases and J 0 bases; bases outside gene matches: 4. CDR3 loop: CSVRGRLAKNIQYF. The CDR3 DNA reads TGCAGCGTCAGGGGGCGACTAGCCAAAAACATTCAGTACTTC. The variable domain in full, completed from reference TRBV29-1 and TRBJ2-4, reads SAVISQKPSRDICQRGTSLTIQCQVDSQVTMMFWYRQQPGQSLTLIATANQGSEATYESGFVIDKFPISRPNLTFSTLTVSNMSPEDSSIYLCSVRGRLAKNIQYFGAGTRLSVL.

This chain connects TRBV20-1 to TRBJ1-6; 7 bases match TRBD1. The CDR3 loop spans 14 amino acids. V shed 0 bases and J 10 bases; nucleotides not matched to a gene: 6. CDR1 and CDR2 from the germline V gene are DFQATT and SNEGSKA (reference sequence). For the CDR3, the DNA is TGCAGTGCTAGAGATCAAGGGGGCTCCTCACCCCTCCACTTT. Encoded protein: CSARDQGGSSPLHF.

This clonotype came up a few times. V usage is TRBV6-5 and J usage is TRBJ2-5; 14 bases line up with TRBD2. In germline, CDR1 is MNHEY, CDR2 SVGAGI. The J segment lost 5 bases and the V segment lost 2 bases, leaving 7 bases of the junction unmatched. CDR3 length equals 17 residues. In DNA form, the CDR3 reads TGTGCCAGCAGTTACCCGGGACTAGCGGGAGTGGGGGAGACCCAGTACTTC. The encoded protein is CASSYPGLAGVGETQYF.

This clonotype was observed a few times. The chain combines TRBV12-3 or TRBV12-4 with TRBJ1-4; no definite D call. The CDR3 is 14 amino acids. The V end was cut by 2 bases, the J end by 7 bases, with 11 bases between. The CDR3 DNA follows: TGTGCCAGCAGTTTACGGGCCATAGGTGAAAAACTGTTTTTT. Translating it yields CASSLRAIGEKLFF.

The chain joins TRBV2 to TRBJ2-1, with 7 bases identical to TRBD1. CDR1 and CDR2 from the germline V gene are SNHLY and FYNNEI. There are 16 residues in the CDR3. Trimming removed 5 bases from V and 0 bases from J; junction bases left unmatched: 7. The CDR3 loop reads CASSHDRVSSYNEQFF. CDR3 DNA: TGTGCCAGCAGTCATGACAGGGTGAGCTCCTACAATGAGCAGTTCTTC.

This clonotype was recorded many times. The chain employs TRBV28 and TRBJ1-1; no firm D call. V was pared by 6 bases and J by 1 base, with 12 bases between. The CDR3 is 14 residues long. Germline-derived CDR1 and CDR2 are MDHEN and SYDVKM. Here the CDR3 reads CASSSSRTNTEAFF. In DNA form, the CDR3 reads TGTGCCAGCAGCTCTAGTAGGACGAACACTGAAGCTTTCTTT.

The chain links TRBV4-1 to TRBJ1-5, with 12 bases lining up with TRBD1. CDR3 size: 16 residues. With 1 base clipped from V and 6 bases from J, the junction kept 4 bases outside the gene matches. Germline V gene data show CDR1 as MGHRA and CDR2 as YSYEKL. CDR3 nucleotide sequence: TGCGCCAGCAGCCAAGTCGGGACAGGGGGCCGTCAGCCCCAGCATTTT. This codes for CASSQVGTGGRQPQHF.

This CDR3 reads CASSQVGYSPLHF. In nucleotides, the CDR3 is TGTGCCAGCAGCCAAGTAGGGTATTCACCCCTCCACTTT. V usage is TRBV3-1 and J usage is TRBJ1-6, with D uncertain. Germline values: CDR1 LGHDT, CDR2 YNNKEL (reference sequence). The germline V and J ends were trimmed by 1 base and 8 bases, with 6 bases remaining between them. The CDR3 runs to 13 residues. Combining the CDR3 with reference TRBV3-1 and TRBJ1-6 gives the whole variable domain DTAVSQTPKYLVTQMGNDKSIKCEQNLGHDTMYWYKQDSKKFLKIMFSYNNKELIINETVPNRFSPKSPDKAHLNLHINSLELGDSAVYFCASSQVGYSPLHFGNGTRLTVT.

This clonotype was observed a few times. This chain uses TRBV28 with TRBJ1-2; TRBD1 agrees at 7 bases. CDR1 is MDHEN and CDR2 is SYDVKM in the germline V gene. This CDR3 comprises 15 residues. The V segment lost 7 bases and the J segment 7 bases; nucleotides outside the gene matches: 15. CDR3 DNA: TGTGCCAGCACCTCGGGGGACAGAACGTCTGGTGGCTACACCTTC. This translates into CASTSGDRTSGGYTF.

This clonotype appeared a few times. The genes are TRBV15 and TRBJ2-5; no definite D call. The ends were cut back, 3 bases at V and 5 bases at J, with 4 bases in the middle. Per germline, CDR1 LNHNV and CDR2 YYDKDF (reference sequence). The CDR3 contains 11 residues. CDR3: CATSRGETQYF. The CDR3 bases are TGTGCCACCAGCAGGGGGGAGACCCAGTACTTC. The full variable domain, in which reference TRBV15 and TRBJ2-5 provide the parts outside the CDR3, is DAMVIQNPRYQVTQFGKPVTLSCSQTLNHNVMYWYQQKSSQAPKLLFHYYDKDFNNEADTPDNFQSRRPNTSFCFLDIRSPGLGDTAMYLCATSRGETQYFGPGTRLLVL.

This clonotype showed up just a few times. The chain's CDR3 is CASSLYPLTYNEQFF. For the CDR3, the DNA is TGTGCCAGCAGTTTATATCCCCTAACCTACAATGAGCAGTTCTTC. V is TRBV12-3 or TRBV12-4 and J is TRBJ2-5, with D hard to call. The DNA end favors TRBJ2-1, so the J call may be wrong. The CDR3 loop spans 15 amino acids.